Shown below are 2 T cell receptor beta chains from a single sample sequenced in a study of shared clonotypes between healthy human individuals. This table comes from immunoSEQ multiplex PCR, and its TCRdb copy is limited to in-frame clones, with some not included. Found here are approximately 2.5 million clones, over 85% of them singletons; the top ten hold about 0.13%. Sequencing was performed on naive CD4+ T cells sorted from blood. Noted subset: CD45RA+ positively selected. The receptors shown here come from a man aged 18 to 30 in good health.

The chain links TRBV28 to TRBJ2-7; 7 nucleotides line up with TRBD2. V was pared by 7 bases and J by 11 bases, with 8 bases of the junction left unmatched. The germline V gene encodes CDR1 MDHEN and CDR2 SYDVKM. This CDR3 comprises 11 residues. The CDR3 DNA sequence: TGTGCCAGCACTGGGGGGAGGGAGGAGTACTTC. This codes for CASTGGREEYF.

Only one count was recorded for this clone. This chain uses TRBV28 with TRBJ1-4; the match to TRBD1 covers 8 bases. V gave up 3 bases and J gave up 7 bases; unmatched junction bases: 7. Germline-derived CDR1 and CDR2 are MDHEN and SYDVKM. The CDR3 has 15 residues. The CDR3 DNA is TGTGCCAGCAGTTTCCGCAGGGGGCTGATTGAAAAACTGTTTTTT. Translating gives CASSFRRGLIEKLFF.